This T cell receptor (beta chain) was retrieved from a study of cytotoxic CD8 clonotypes in ibrutinib-treated CLL. Study background: With a range of 6 to 36, the median treatment time before response samples were taken was more than 10 months. General study results and limits: At baseline, clonality was higher than in age-matched healthy donors and correlated with CD8+ counts. Under therapy, public clonotypes either contracted or stayed stable, and they were uncommon.

CDR1 is KGHSH and CDR2 is LQKENI in the germline V gene. The CDR3 totals 13 residues. Deletions cut 3 bases from V and 4 bases from J, with 9 bases between. Method: immunoSEQ multiplex PCR; TCRdb's copy keeps in-frame clones and lacks some. The table records 65,000 to 80,000 clones, roughly 80% of them present only once. Notes on this clone: Its antigen is currently unknown.

The chain carries TRBV18 and TRBJ1-2; D might be TRBD1 (5 bases). The sample was PBMCs, taken after 24 months of ibrutinib treatment. The sequence was obtained from a human donor with chronic lymphocytic leukemia. CDR3 in DNA: TGTGCCAGCTCACCTGATGGGGCCTATGGCTACACCTTC. This sequence encodes CASSPDGAYGYTF.